This TCR beta chain was sequenced in a study of response to subunit inactivated influenza vaccine. Study conclusions and caveats: Each seasonal influenza vaccination, the authors suggested, recruits few new T cells.

TCRdb re-called the RT-PCR reads with MiXCR, one entry per CDR3 protein. The sample shows 550,000 to 800,000 distinct CDR3 sequences, about 15% of them seen only once. Losses at the gene ends were 4 bases for V and 5 bases for J; bases not matched to a gene: 9. The CDR3 has 17 residues. CDR1 and CDR2 (germline): SGHTA, FQGNSA. A note on this clonotype: Antigen: not known.

This chain uses TRBV7-2 with TRBJ2-2; TRBD2 matches at 11 bases. The sequenced sample was PBMCs from blood, obtained 14 days before vaccination. The clonotype was recovered from a man aged 45 to 65 who received an inactivated influenza vaccine. This chain's CDR3 is CASSYPRLAGGTGELFF. The CDR3 bases are TGTGCCAGCAGCTACCCCAGGCTAGCGGGAGGAACCGGGGAGCTGTTTTTT.